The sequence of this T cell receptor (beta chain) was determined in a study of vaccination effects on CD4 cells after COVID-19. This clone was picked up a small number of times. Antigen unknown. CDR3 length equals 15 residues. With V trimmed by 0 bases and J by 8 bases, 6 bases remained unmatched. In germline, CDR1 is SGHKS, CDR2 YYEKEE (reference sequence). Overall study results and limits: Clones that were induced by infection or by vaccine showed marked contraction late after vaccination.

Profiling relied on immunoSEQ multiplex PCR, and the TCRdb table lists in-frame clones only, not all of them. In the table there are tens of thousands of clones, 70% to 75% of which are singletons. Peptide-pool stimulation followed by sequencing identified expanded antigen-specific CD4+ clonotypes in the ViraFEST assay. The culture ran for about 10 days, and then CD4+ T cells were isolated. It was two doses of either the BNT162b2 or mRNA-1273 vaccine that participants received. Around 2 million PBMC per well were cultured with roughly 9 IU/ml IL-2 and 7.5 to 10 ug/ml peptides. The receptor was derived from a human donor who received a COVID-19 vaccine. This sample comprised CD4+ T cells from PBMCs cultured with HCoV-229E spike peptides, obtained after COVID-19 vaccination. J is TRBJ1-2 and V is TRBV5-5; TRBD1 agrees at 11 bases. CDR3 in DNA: TGTGCCAGCAGCTTGGAAGGACAGGGGGCGCCCGGCTACACCTTC. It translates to CASSLEGQGAPGYTF.